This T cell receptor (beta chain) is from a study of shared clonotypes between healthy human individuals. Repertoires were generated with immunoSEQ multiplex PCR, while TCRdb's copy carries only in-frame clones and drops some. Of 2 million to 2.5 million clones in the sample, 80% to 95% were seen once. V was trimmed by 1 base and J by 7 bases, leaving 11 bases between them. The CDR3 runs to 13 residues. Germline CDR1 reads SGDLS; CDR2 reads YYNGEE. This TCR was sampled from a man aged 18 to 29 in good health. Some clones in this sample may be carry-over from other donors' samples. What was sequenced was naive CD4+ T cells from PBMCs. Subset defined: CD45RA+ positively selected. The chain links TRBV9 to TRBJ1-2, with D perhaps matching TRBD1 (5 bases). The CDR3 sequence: CASSVSSRVGYTF. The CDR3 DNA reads TGTGCCAGCAGCGTATCGTCCAGGGTTGGCTACACCTTC.